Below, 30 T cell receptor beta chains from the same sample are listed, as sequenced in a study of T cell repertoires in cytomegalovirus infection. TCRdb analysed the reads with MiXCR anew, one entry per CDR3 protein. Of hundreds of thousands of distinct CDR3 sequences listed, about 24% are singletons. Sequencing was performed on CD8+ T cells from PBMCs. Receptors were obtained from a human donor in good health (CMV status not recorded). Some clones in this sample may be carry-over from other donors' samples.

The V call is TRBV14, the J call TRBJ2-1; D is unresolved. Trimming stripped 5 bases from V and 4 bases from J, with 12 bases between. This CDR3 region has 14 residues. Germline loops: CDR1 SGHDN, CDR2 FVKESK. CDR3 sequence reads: CASSDWTTYNEQFF. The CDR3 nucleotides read TGTGCCAGCAGCGACTGGACGACGTACAATGAGCAGTTCTTC.

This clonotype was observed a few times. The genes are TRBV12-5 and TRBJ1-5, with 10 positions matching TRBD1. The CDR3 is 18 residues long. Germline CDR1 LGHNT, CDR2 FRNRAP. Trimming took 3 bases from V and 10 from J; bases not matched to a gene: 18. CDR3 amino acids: CASGFMGGDRGSLTPQHF. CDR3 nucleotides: TGTGCTAGTGGTTTTATGGGGGGGGACAGGGGAAGCCTTACCCCCCAGCATTTT.

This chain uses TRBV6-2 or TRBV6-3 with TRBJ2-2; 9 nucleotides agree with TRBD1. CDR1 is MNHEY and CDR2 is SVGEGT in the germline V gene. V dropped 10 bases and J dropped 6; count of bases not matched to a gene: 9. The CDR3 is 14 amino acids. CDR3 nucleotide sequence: TGTGCCACCGGGACAGGGATAACACCCGGGGAGCTGTTTTTT. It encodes CATGTGITPGELFF.

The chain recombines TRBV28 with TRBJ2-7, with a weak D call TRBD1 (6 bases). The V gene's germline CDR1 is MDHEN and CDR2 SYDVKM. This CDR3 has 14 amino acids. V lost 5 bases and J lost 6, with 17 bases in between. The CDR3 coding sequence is TGTGCCAGCAGTAAAACAGGGTATAGACTCGAGCAGTACGTC. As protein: CASSKTGYRLEQYV.

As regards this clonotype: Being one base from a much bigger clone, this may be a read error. The CDR3 region is CASSIYPGHTSYNEQFF. The CDR3 DNA is TGTGCCAGCAGCATATATCCGGGACATACCTCCTACAATGAGCAGTTCTTC. The chain couples TRBV7-6 to TRBJ2-1; tentative D call: TRBD1 (6 bases). CDR1 and CDR2 from the germline V gene are SGHVS and FNYEAQ. V was cut by 5 bases and J by 0 bases, with 17 bases left in between. The CDR3 runs to 17 residues.

CDR3 DNA sequence: TGCAGTGCTAGAGATCCGTTCACTAGCGGCACATGGACCCAGTACTTC. It specifies CSARDPFTSGTWTQYF. J is TRBJ2-5 and V is TRBV20-1, with 8 bases aligning to TRBD2. Germline lookup yields CDR1 DFQATT and CDR2 SNEGSKA (reference sequence). The CDR3 is made up of 16 amino acids. Trimming removed 0 bases from V and 7 bases from J; junction bases left unmatched: 13.

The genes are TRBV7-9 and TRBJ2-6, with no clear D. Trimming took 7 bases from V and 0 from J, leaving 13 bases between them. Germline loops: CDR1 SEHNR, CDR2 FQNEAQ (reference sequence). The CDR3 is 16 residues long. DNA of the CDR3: TGTGCCAGCACCCCCGCGGAGTTCTCTGGGGCCAACGTCCTGACTTTC. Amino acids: CASTPAEFSGANVLTF.

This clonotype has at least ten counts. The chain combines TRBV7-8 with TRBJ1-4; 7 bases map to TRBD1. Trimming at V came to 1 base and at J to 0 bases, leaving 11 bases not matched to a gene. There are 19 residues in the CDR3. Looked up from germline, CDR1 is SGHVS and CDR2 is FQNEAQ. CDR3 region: CASSLVGQAKIATNEKLFF. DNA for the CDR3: TGTGCCAGCAGCTTAGTCGGACAGGCGAAAATCGCAACTAATGAAAAACTGTTTTTT.

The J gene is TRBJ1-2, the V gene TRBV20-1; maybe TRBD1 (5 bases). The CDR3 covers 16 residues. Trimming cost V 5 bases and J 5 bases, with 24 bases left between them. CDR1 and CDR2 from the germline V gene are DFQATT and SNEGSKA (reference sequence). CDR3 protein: CSASEMAEGKGYGYTF. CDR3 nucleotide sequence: TGCAGTGCTTCAGAGATGGCCGAGGGGAAAGGTTATGGCTACACCTTC.

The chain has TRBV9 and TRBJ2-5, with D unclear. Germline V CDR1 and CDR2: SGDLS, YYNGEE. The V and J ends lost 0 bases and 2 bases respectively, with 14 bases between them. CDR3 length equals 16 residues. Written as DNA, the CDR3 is TGTGCCAGCAGCGTAGAAGAGGTGTCCCTTCAAGAGACCCAGTACTTC. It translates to CASSVEEVSLQETQYF.

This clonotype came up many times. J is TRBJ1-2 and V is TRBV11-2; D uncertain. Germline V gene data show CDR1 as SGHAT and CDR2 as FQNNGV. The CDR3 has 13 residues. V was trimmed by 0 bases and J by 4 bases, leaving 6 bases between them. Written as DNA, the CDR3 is TGTGCCAGCAGCTTAGATAACAGCTATGGCTACACCTTC. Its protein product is CASSLDNSYGYTF.

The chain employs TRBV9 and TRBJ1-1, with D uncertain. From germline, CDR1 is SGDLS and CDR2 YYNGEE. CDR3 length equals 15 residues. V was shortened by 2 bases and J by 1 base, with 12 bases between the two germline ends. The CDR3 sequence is CASSVHPEGNTEAFF. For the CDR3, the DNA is TGTGCCAGCAGCGTTCACCCGGAGGGGAACACTGAAGCTTTCTTT.

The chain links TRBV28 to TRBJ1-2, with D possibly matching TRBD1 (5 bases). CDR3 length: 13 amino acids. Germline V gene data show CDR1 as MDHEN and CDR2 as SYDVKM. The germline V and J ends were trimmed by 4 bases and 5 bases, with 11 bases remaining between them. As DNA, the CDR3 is TGTGCCAGCAGTTACGGGACGGAGTATGGCTACACCTTC. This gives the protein CASSYGTEYGYTF.

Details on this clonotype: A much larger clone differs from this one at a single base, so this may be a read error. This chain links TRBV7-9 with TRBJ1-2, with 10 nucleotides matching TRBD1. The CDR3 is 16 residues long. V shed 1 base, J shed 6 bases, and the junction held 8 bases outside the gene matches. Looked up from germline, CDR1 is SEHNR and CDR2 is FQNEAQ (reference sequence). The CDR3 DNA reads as TGTGCCAGCAGCTTAGTCGCGACAGGGGGCCAAGATGGCTACACCTTC. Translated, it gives CASSLVATGGQDGYTF.

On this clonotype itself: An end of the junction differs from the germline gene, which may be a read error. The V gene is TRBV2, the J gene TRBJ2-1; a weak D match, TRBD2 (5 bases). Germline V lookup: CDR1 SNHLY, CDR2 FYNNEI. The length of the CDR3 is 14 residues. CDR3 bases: TGTGTCAGCAAATCCAGCGGCGCCTACAATGAGCAGTTCTTC. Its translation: CVSKSSGAYNEQFF.

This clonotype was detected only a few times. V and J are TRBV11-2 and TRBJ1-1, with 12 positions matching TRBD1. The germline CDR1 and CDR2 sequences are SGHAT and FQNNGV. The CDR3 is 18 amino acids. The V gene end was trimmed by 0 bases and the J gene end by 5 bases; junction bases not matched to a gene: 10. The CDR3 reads CASSLDRRDRGRGTEAFF. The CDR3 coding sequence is TGTGCCAGCAGCTTAGATCGCAGGGACAGGGGGCGAGGGACTGAAGCTTTCTTT.

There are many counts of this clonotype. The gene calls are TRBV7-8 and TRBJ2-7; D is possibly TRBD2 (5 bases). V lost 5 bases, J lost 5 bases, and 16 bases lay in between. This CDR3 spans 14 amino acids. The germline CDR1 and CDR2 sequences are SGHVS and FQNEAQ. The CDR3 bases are TGTGCCAGCAGCCTCAAGGGCTGGGAGAACGAGCAGTACGTC. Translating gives CASSLKGWENEQYV.

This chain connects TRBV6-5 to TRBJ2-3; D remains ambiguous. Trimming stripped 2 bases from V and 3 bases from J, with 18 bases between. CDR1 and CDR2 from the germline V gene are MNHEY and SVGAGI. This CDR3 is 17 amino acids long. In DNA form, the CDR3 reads TGTGCCAGCAGTTACGCGTCAGCCATACCGATTACAGATACGCAGTATTTT. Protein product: CASSYASAIPITDTQYF.

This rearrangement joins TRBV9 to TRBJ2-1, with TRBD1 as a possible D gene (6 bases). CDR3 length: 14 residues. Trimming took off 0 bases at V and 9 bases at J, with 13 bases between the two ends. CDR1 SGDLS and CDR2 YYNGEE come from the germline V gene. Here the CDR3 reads CASSVGQGISEQFF. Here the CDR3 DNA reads TGTGCCAGCAGCGTAGGTCAGGGGATTAGTGAGCAGTTCTTC.

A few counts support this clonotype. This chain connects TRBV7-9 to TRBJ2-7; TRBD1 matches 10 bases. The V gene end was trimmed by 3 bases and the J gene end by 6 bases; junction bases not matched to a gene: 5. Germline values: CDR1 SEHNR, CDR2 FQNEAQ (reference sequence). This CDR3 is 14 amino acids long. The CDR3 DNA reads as TGTGCCAGCAGCTTGGGACAGGGGTCTGCCGAGCAGTACTTC. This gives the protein CASSLGQGSAEQYF.

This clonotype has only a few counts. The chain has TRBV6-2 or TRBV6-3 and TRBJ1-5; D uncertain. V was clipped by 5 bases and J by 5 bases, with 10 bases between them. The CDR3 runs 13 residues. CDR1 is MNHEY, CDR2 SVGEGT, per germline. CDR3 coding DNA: TGTGCCAGCAGTACGAGCCTGTATCAGCCCCAGCATTTT. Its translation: CASSTSLYQPQHF.

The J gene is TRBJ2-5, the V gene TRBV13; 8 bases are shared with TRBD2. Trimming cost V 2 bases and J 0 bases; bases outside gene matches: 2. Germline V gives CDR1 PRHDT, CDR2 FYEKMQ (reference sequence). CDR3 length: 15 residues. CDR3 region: CASSLRRGDQETQYF. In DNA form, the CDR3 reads TGTGCCAGCAGCTTACGGCGGGGGGACCAAGAGACCCAGTACTTC.

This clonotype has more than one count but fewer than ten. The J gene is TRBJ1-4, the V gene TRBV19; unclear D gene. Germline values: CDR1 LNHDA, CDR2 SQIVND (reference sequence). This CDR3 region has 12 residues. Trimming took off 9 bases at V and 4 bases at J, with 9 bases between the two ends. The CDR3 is CASQQDNEKLFF. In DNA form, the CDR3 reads TGTGCCAGCCAACAAGATAATGAAAAACTGTTTTTT.

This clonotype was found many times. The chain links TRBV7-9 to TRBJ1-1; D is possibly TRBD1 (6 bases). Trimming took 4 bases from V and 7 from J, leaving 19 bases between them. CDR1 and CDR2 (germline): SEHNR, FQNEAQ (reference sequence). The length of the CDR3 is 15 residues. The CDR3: CASSSLATGNGEAFF. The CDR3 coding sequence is TGTGCCAGCAGCTCCCTTGCGACAGGTAATGGTGAAGCTTTCTTT.

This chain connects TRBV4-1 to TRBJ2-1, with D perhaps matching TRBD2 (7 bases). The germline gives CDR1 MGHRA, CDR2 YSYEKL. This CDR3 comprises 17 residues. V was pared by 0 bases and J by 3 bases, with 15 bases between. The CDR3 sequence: CASSQESGGPYYNEQFF. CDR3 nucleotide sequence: TGCGCCAGCAGCCAAGAGTCCGGGGGGCCTTACTACAATGAGCAGTTCTTC.

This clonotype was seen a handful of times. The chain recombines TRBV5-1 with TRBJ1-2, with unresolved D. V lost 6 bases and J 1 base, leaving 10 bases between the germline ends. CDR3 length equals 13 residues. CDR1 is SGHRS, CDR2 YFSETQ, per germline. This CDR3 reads CASIGTDNYGYTF. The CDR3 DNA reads TGCGCCAGCATCGGAACTGATAACTATGGCTACACCTTC.

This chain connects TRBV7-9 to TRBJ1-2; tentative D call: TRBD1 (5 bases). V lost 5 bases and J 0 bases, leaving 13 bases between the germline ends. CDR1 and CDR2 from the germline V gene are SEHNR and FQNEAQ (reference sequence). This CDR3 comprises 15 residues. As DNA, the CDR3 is TGTGCCAGCAGCCGTACAGGATCAGCTAACTATGGCTACACCTTC. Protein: CASSRTGSANYGYTF. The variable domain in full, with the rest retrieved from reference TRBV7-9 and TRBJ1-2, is DTGVSQNPRHKITKRGQNVTFRCDPISEHNRLYWYRQTLGQGPEFLTYFQNEAQLEKSRLLSDRFSAERPKGSFSTLEIQRTEQGDSAMYLCASSRTGSANYGYTFGSGTRLTVV.

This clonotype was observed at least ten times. Written as DNA, the CDR3 is TGTGCCAGCAGCTCCGGACTAGCGGGGAGGGCAGATACGCAGTATTTT. This codes for CASSSGLAGRADTQYF. This rearrangement joins TRBV7-2 to TRBJ2-3, with TRBD2 matching 12 bases. The ends lost 4 bases at V and 4 bases at J; junction bases unmatched: 6. CDR1 is SGHTA, CDR2 FQGNSA, per germline. This CDR3 spans 16 amino acids.

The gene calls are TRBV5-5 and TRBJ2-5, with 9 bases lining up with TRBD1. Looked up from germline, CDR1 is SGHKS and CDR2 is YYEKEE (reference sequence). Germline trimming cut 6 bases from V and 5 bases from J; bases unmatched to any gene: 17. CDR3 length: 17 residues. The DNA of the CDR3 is TGTGCCAGCATCCCCCCGAGCCCACAGGGGGCTCAGGAGACCCAGTACTTC. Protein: CASIPPSPQGAQETQYF.

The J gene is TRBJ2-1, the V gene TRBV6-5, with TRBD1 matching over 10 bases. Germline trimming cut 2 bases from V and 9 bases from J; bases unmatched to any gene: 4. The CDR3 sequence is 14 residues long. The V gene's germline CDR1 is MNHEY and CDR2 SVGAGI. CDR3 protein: CASSYGDRGGEQFF. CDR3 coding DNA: TGTGCCAGCAGTTACGGGGACAGGGGCGGTGAGCAGTTCTTC.